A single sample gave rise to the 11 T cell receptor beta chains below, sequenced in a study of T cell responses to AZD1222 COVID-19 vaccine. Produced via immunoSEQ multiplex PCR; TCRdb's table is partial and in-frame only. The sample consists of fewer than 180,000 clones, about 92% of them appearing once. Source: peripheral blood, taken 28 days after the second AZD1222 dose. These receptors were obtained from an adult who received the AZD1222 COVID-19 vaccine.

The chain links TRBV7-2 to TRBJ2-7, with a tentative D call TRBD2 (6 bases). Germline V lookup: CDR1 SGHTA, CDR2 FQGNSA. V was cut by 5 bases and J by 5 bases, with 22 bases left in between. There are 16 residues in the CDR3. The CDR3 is CASSPWSGRVGNEQYF. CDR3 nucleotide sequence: TGTGCCAGCAGCCCATGGTCCGGGAGAGTGGGAAACGAGCAGTACTTC.

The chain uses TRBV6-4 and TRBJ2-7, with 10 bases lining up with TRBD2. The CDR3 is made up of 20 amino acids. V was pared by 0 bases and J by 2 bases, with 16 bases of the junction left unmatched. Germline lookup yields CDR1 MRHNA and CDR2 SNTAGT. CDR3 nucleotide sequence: TGTGCCAGCAGTGACTCGACACCGAGCGAACCTAGCGGGAGAACCTACGAGCAGTACTTC. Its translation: CASSDSTPSEPSGRTYEQYF.

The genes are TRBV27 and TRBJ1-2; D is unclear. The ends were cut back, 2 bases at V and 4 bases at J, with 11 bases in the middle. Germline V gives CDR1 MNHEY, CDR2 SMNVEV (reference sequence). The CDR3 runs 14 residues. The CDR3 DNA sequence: TGTGCCAGCAGTTTAACGGGCCCAACCTATGGCTACACCTTC. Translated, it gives CASSLTGPTYGYTF.

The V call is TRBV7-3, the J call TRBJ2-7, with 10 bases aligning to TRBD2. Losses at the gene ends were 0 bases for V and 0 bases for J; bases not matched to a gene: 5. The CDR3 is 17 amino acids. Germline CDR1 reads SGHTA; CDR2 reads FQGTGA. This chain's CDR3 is CASSLTSGRFSSYEQYF. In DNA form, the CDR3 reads TGTGCCAGCAGCTTAACTAGCGGGAGGTTCAGCTCCTACGAGCAGTACTTC.

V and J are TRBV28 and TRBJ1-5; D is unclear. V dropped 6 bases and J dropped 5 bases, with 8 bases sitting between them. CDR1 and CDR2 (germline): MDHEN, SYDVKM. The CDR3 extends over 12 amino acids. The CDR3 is CASRVVDQPQHF. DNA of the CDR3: TGTGCCAGCAGGGTCGTCGATCAGCCCCAGCATTTT.

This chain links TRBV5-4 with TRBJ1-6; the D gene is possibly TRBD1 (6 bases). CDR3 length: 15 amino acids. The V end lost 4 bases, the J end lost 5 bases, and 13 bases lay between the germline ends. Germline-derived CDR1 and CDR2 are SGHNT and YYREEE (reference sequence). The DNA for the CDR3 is TGTGCCAGCAGCGGGGGGGACACCAATAATTCACCCCTCCACTTT. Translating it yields CASSGGDTNNSPLHF.

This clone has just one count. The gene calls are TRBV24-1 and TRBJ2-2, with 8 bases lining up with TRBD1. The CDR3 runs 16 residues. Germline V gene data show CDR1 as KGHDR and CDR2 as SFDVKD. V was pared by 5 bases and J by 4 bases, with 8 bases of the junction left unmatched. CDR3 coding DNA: TGTGCCACCAGTGCATCCTCAGGGGGCGTCACCGGGGAGCTGTTTTTT. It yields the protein CATSASSGGVTGELFF.

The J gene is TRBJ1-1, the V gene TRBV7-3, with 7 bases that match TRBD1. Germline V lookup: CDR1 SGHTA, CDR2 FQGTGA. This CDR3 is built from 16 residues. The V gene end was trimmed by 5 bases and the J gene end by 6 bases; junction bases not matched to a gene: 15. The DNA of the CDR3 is TGTGCCAGCAGCCTAAAAGGCCAGGGGGGGTACGCTGAAGCTTTCTTT. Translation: CASSLKGQGGYAEAFF.

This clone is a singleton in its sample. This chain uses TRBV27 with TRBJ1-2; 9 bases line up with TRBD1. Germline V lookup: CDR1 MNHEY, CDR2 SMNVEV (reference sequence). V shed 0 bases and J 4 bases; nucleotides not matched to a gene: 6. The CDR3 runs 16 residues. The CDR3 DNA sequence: TGTGCCAGCAGTTTATCCAACAGGGGGCCGGTCTATGGCTACACCTTC. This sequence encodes CASSLSNRGPVYGYTF.

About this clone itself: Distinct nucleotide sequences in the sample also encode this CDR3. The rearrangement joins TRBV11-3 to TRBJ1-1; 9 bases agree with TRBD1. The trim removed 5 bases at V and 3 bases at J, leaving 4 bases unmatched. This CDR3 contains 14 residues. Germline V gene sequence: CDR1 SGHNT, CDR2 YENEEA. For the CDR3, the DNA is TGTGCCAGCAGCCTGGACAGGGGAGACACTGAAGCTTTCTTT. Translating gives CASSLDRGDTEAFF.

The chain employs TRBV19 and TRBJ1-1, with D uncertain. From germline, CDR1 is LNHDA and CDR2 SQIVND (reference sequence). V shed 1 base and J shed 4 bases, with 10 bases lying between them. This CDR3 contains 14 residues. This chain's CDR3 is CASSIAVKGTEAFF. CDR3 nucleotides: TGTGCCAGTAGTATAGCCGTGAAAGGCACTGAAGCTTTCTTT.